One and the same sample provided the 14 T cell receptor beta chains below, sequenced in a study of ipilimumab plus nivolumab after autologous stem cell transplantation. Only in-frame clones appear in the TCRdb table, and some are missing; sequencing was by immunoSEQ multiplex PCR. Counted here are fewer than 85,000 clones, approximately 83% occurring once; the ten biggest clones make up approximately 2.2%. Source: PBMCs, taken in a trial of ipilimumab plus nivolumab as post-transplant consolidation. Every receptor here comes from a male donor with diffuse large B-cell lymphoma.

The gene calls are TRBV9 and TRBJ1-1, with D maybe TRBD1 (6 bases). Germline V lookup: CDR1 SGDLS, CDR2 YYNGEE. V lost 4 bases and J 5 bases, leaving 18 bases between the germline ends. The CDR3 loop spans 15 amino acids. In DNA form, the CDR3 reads TGTGCCAGCAGCCCACGACAGGCCACGAGGACTGAAGCTTTCTTT. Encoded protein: CASSPRQATRTEAFF.

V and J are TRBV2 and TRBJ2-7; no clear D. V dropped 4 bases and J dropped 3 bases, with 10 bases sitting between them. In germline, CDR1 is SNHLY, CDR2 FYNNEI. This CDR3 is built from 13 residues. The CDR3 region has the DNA TGTGCCAGCAGTGTCCGAGTTATCTACGAGCAGTACTTC. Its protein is CASSVRVIYEQYF.

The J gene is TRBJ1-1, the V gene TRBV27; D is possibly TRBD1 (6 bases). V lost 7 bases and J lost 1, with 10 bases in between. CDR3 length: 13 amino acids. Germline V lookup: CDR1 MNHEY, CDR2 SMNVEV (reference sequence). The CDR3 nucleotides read TGTGCCAGCATTGGGGGCAAGAACACTGAAGCTTTCTTT. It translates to CASIGGKNTEAFF.

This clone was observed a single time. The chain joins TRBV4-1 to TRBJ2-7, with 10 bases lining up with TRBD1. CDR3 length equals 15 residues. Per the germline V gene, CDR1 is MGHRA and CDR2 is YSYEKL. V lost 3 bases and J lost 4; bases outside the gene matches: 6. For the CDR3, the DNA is TGCGCCAGCAGCCAGCCGGGACAGGGGCGATACGAGCAGTACTTC. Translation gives CASSQPGQGRYEQYF.

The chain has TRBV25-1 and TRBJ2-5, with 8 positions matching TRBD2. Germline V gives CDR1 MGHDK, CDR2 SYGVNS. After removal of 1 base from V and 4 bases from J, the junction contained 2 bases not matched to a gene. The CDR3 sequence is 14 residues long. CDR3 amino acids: CASSEWAGGETQYF. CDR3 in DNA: TGTGCCAGCAGTGAATGGGCGGGGGGAGAGACCCAGTACTTC.

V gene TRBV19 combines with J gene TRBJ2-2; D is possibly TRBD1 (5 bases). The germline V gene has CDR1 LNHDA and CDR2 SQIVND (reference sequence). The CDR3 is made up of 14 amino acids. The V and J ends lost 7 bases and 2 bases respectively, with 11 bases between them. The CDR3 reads CASKAGPNTGELFF. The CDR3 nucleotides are TGTGCCAGTAAGGCAGGGCCAAACACCGGGGAGCTGTTTTTT.

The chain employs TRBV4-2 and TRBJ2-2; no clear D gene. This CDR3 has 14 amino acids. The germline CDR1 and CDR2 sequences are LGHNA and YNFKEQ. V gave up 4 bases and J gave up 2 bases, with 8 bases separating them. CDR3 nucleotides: TGTGCCAGCAGCCCCTCGCTAAACACCGGGGAGCTGTTTTTT. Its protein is CASSPSLNTGELFF.

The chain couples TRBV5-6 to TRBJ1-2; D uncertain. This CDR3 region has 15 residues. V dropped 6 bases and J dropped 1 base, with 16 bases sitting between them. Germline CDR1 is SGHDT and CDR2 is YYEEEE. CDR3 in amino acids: CASTLDRNYNYGYTF. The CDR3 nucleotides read TGTGCCAGCACCCTCGACCGTAATTATAACTATGGCTACACCTTC.

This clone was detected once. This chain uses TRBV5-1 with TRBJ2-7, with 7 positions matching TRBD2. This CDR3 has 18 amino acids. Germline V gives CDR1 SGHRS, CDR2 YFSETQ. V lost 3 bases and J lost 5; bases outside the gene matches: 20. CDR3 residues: CASSSRSPRGSAGDEQYF. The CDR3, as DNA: TGCGCCAGCAGCTCCCGGAGTCCGCGGGGGTCGGCCGGGGACGAGCAGTACTTC. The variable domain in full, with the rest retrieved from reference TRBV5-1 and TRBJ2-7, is KAGVTQTPRYLIKTRGQQVTLSCSPISGHRSVSWYQQTPGQGLQFLFEYFSETQRNKGNFPGRFSGRQFSNSRSEMNVSTLELGDSALYLCASSSRSPRGSAGDEQYFGPGTRLTVT.

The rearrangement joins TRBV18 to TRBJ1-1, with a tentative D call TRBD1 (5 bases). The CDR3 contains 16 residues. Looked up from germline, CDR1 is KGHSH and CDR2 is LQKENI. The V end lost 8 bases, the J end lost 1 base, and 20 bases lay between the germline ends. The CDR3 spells CASPLPGTTGNTEAFF. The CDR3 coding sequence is TGTGCCAGCCCCCTGCCGGGGACCACCGGGAACACTGAAGCTTTCTTT.

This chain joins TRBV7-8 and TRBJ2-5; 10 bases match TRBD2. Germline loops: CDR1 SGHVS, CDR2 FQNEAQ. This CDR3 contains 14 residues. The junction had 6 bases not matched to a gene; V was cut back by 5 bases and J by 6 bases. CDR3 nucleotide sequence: TGTGCCAGCAGCGGAAGCGGGGGGGCTCAGACCCAGTACTTC. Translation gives CASSGSGGAQTQYF. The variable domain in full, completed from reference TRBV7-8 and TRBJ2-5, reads GAGVSQSPRYKVAKRGQDVALRCDPISGHVSLFWYQQALGQGPEFLTYFQNEAQLDKSGLPSDRFFAERPEGSVSTLKIQRTQQEDSAVYLCASSGSGGAQTQYFGPGTRLLVL.

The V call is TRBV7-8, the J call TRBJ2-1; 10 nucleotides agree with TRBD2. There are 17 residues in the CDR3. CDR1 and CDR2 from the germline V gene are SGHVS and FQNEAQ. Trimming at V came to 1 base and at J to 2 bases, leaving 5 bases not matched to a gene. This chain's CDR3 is CASSLGHTSGAYNEQFF. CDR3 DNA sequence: TGTGCCAGCAGCTTAGGACATACTAGCGGGGCCTACAATGAGCAGTTCTTC.

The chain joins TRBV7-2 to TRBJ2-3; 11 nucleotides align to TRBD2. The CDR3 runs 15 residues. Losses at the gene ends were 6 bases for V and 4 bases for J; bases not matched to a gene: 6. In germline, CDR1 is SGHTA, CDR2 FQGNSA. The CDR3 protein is CASRIAGGPADTQYF. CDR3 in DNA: TGTGCCAGCAGGATAGCGGGGGGGCCTGCAGATACGCAGTATTTT. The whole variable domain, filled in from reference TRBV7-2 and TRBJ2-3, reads GAGVSQSPSNKVTEKGKDVELRCDPISGHTALYWYRQSLGQGLEFLIYFQGNSAPDKSGLPSDRFSAERTGGSVSTLTIQRTQQEDSAVYLCASRIAGGPADTQYFGPGTRLTVL.

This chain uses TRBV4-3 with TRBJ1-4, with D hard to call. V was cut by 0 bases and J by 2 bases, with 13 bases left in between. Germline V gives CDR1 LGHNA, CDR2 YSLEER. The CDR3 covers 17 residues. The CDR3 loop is CASSQEGGGPTNEKLFF. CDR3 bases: TGCGCCAGCAGCCAAGAAGGTGGTGGTCCGACTAATGAAAAACTGTTTTTT.